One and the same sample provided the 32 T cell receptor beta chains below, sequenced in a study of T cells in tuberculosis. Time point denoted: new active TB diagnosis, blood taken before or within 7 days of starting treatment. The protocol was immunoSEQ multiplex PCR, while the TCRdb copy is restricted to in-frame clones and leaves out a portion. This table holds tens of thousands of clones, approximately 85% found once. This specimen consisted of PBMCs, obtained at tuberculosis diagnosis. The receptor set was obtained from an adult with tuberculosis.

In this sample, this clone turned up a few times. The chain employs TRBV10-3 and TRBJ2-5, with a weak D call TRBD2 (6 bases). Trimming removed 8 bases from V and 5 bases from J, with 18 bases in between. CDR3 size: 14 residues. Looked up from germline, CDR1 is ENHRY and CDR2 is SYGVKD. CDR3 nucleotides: TGTGCCATCGGAGGGACGGCGAAAACGGAGACCCAGTACTTC. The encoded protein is CAIGGTAKTETQYF.

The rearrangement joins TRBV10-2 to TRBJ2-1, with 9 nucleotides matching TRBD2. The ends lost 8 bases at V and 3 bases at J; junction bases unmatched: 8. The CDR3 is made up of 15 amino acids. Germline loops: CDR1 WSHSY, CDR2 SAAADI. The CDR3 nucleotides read TGCGCCAGCGTCAATACTAGCGGGTACTACAATGAGCAGTTCTTC. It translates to CASVNTSGYYNEQFF.

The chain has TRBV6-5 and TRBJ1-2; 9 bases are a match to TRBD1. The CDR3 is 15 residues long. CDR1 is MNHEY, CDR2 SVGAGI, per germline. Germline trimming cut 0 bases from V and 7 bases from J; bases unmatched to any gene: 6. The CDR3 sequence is CASSYSGDRAIGYTF. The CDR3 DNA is TGTGCCAGCAGTTACTCGGGGGACAGGGCAATTGGCTACACCTTC.

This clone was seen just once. Here the CDR3 DNA reads TGTGCCAGTAGTAAGGGACTAGGGGACAATGAGCAGTTCTTC. This translates into CASSKGLGDNEQFF. This chain joins TRBV19 and TRBJ2-1, with 8 bases lining up with TRBD2. The CDR3 is 14 residues long. Germline V gene sequence: CDR1 LNHDA, CDR2 SQIVND (reference sequence). J was trimmed by 5 bases and V by 4 bases; bases with no gene match: 4.

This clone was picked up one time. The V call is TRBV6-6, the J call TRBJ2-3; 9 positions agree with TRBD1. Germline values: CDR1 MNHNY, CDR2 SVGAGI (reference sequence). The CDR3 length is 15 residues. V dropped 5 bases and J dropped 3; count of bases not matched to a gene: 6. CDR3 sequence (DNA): TGTGCCAGCAGTCCCCCGGACAGGGGAACAGATACGCAGTATTTT. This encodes CASSPPDRGTDTQYF.

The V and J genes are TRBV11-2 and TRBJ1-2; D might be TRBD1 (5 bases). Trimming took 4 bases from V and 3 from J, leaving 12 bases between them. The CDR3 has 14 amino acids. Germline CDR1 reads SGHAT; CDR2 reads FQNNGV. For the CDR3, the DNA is TGTGCCAGCAGCTCGCAGGCAGGGCACTATGGCTACACCTTC. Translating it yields CASSSQAGHYGYTF.

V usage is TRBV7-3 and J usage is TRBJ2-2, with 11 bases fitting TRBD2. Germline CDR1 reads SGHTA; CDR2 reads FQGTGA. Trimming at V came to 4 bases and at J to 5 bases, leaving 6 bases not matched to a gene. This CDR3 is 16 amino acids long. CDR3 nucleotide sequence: TGTGCCAGCAGCTCGCCCGGGACTAGCGGAACCGGGGAGCTGTTTTTT. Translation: CASSSPGTSGTGELFF.

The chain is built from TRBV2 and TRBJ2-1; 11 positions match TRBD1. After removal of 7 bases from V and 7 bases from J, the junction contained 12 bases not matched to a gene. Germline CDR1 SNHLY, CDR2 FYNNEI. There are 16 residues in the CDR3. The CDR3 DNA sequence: TGTGCCAGCACCAAACCCGGGGACAGGGGGTCGAATGAGCAGTTCTTC. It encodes CASTKPGDRGSNEQFF.

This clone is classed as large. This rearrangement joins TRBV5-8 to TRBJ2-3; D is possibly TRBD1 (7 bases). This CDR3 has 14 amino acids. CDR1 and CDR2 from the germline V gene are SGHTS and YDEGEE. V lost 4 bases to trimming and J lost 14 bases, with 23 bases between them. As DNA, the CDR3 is TGTGCCAGCAGCCCGGAGGGACAGATCACAGTAGGGTATTTT. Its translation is CASSPEGQITVGYF.

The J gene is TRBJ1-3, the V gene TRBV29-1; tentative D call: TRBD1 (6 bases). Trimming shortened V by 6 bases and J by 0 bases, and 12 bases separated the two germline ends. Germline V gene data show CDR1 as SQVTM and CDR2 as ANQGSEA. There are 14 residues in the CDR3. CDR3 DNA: TGCAGCGTAACAGGGTCCCTCTCTGGAAACACCATATATTTT. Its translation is CSVTGSLSGNTIYF.

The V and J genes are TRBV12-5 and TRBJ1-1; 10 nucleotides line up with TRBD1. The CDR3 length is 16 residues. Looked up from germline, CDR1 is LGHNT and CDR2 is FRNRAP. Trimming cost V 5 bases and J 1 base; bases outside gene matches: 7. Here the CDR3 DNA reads TGTGCTAGTGGTCAATGGACAGGGGGACGGAACACTGAAGCTTTCTTT. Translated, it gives CASGQWTGGRNTEAFF.

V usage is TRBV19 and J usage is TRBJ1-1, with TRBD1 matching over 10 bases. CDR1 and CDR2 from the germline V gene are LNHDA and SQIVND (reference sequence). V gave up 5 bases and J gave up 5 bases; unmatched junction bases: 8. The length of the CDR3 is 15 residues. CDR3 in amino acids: CASSPRTGGLTEAFF. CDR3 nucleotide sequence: TGTGCCAGTAGTCCTCGGACAGGGGGGCTGACTGAAGCTTTCTTT.

CDR3 DNA sequence: TGTGCCAGCAGTTTGGGACAGTCCTCTGGAAACACCATATATTTT. Amino acids: CASSLGQSSGNTIYF. The chain recombines TRBV27 with TRBJ1-3, with 7 bases aligning to TRBD1. The CDR3 extends over 15 amino acids. Losses at the gene ends were 3 bases for V and 0 bases for J; bases not matched to a gene: 2. CDR1 is MNHEY and CDR2 is SMNVEV in the germline V gene (reference sequence).

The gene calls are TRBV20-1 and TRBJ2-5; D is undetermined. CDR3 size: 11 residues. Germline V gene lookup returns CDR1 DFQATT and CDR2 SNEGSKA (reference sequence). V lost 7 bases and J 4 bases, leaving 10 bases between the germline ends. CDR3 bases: TGCAGTGGTTCATCGGGAGAGACCCAGTACTTC. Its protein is CSGSSGETQYF.

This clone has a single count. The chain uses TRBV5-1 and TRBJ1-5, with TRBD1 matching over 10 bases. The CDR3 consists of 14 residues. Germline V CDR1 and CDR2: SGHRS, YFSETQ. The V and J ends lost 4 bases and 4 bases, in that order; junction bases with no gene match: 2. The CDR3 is CASSEGQGNQPQHF. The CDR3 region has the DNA TGCGCCAGCAGCGAGGGACAGGGGAATCAGCCCCAGCATTTT.

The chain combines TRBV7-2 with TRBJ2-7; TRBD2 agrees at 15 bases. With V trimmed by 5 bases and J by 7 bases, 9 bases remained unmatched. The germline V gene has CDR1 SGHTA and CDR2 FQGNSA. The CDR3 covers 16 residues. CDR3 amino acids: CASSLGTSGGPSEQYF. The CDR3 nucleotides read TGTGCCAGCAGCCTAGGGACTAGCGGGGGGCCCTCGGAGCAGTACTTC.

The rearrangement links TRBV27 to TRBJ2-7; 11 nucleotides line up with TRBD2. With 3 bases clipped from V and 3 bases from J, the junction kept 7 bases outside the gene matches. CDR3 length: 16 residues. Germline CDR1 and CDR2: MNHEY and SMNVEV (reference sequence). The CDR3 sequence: CASSLSSGRWVYEQYF. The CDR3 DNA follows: TGTGCCAGCAGTTTGTCTAGCGGGAGGTGGGTCTACGAGCAGTACTTC.

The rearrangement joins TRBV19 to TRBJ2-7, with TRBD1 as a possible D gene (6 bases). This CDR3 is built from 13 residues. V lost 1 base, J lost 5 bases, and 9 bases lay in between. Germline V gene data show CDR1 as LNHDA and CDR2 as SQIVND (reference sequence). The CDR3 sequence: CASSIVSGDEQYF. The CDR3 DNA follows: TGTGCCAGTAGTATAGTGTCAGGGGACGAGCAGTACTTC.

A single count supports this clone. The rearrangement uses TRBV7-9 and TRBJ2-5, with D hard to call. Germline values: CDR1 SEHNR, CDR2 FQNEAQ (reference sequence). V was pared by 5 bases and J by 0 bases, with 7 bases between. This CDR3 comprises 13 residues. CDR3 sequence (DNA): TGTGCCAGCAGCCAGAATTACCAAGAGACCCAGTACTTC. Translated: CASSQNYQETQYF.

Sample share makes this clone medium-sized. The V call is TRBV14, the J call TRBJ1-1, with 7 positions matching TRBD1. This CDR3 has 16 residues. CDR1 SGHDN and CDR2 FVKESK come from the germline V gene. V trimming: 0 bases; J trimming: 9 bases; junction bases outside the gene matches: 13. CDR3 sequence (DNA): TGTGCCAGCAGCCAAGATACCGGGACAGCCCCATACCAAGCTTTCTTT. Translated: CASSQDTGTAPYQAFF.

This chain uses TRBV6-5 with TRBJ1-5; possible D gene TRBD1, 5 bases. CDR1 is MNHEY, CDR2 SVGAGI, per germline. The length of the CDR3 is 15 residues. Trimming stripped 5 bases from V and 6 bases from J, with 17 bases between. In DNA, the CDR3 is TGTGCCAGCAGTACACGGACATCTCAGGGTCAGCCCCAGCATTTT. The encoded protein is CASSTRTSQGQPQHF.

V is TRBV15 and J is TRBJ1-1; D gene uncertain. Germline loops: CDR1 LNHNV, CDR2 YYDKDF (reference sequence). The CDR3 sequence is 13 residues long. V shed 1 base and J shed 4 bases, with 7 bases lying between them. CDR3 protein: CATSRAFVTEAFF. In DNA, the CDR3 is TGTGCCACCAGCAGAGCTTTTGTCACTGAAGCTTTCTTT.

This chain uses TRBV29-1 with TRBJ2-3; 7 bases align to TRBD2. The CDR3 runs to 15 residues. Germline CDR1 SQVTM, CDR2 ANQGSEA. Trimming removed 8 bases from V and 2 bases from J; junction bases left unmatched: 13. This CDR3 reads CSLGGGEGTTDTQYF. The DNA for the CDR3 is TGCAGCCTCGGAGGAGGGGAGGGGACCACAGATACGCAGTATTTT.

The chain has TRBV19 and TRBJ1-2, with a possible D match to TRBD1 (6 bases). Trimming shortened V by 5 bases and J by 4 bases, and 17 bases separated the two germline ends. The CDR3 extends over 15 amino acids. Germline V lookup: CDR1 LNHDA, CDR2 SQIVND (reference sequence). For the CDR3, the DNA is TGTGCCAGTAGTGATGTGGGGGGGCGGATCTATGGCTACACCTTC. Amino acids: CASSDVGGRIYGYTF.

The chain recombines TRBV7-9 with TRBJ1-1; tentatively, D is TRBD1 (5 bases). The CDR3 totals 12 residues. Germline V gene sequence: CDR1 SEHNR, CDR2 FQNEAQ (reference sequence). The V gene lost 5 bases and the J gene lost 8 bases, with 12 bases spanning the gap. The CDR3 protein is CASSASTAEAFF. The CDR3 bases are TGTGCCAGCAGCGCCTCGACAGCGGAAGCTTTCTTT.

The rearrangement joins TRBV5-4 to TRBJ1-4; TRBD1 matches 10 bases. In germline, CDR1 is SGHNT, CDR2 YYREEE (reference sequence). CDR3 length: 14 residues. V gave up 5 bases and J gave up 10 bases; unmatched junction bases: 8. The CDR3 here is CASSGGTGEPKLFF. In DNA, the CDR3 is TGTGCCAGCAGTGGGGGGACAGGGGAGCCAAAACTGTTTTTT.

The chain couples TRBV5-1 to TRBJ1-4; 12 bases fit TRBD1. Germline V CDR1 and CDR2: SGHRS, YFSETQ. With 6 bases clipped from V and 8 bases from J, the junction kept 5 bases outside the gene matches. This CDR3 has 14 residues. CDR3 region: CASNFGTGGEKLFF. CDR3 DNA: TGCGCCAGCAACTTCGGGACAGGGGGCGAAAAACTGTTTTTT.

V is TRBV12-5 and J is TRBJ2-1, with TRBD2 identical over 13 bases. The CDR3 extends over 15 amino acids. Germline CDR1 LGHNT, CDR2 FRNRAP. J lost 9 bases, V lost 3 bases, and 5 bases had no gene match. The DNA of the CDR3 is TGTGCTAGTGGTTTAGGACTAGCGGGAGATCGTGAGCAGTTCTTC. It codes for CASGLGLAGDREQFF.

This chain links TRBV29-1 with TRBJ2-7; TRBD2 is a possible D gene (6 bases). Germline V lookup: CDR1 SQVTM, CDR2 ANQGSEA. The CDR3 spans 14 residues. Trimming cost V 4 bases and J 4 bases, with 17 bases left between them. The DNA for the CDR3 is TGCAGCGTTGGCCGACTAGGGGTTAAGTACGAGCAGTACTTC. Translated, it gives CSVGRLGVKYEQYF.

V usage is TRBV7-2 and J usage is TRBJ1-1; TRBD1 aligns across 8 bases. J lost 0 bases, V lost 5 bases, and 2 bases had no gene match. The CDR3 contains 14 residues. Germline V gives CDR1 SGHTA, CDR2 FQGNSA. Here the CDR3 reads CASSVGQVNTEAFF. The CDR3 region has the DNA TGTGCCAGCAGCGTGGGACAGGTGAACACTGAAGCTTTCTTT.

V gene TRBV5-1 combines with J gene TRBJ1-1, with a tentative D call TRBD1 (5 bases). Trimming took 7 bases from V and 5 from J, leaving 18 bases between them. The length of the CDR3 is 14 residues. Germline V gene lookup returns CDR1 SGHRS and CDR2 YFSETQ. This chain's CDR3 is CASLGGVGGTEAFF. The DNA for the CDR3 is TGCGCCAGCCTGGGAGGGGTCGGAGGGACTGAAGCTTTCTTT.

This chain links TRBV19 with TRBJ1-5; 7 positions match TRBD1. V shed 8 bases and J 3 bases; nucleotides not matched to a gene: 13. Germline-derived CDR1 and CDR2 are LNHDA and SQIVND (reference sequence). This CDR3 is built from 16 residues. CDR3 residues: CASGRLQGPFNQPQHF. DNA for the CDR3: TGTGCCAGTGGACGTTTACAGGGGCCCTTCAATCAGCCCCAGCATTTT.